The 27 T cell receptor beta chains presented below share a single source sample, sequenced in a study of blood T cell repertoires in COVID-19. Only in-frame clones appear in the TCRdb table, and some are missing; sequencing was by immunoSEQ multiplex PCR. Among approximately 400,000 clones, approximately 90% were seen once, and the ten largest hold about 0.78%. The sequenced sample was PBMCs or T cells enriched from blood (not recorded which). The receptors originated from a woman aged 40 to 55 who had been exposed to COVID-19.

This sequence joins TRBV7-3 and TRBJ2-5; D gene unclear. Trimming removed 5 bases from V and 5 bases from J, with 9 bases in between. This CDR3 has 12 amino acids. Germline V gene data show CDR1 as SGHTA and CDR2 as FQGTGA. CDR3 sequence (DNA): TGTGCCAGCAGCCACCTCGGGGAGACCCAGTACTTC. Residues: CASSHLGETQYF. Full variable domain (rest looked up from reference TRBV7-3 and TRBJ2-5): GAGVSQTPSNKVTEKGKYVELRCDPISGHTALYWYRQSLGQGPEFLIYFQGTGAADDSGLPNDRFFAVRPEGSVSTLKIQRTERGDSAVYLCASSHLGETQYFGPGTRLLVL.

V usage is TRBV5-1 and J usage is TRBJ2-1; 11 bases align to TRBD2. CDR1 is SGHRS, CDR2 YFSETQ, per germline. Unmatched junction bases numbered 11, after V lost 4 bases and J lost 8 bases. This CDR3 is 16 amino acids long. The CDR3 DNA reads TGCGCCAGCAGCCGTGTTCCTAGCGGGGGGAGGGATGAGCAGTTCTTC. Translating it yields CASSRVPSGGRDEQFF. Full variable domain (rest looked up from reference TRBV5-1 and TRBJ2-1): KAGVTQTPRYLIKTRGQQVTLSCSPISGHRSVSWYQQTPGQGLQFLFEYFSETQRNKGNFPGRFSGRQFSNSRSEMNVSTLELGDSALYLCASSRVPSGGRDEQFFGPGTRLTVL.

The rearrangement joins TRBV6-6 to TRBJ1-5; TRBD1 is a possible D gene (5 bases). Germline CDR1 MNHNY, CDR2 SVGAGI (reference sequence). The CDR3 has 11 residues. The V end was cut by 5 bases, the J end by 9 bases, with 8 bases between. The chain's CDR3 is CASSTGGPQHF. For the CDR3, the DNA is TGTGCCAGCAGTACCGGGGGGCCCCAGCATTTT.

CDR3 coding DNA: TGTGCCAGCTCACTAACCACGAGGCAGAACTTTAACTATGGCTACACCTTC. Amino acid sequence: CASSLTTRQNFNYGYTF. J is TRBJ1-2 and V is TRBV18; D gene unclear. CDR3 length: 17 amino acids. V lost 4 bases and J 1 base, leaving 19 bases between the germline ends. Germline CDR1 reads KGHSH; CDR2 reads LQKENI.

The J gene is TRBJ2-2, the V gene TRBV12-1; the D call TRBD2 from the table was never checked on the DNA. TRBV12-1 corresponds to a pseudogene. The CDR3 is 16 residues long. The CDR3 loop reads CASSFGTSGDTGELFF. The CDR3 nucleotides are TGTGCCAGCAGCTTTGGGACTAGCGGAGACACCGGGGAGCTGTTTTTT.

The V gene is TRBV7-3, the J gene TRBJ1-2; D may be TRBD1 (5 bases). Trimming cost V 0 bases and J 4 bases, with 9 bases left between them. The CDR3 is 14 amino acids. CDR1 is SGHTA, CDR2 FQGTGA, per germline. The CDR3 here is CASSLTPGGYGYTF. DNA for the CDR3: TGTGCCAGCAGCTTAACCCCCGGGGGCTATGGCTACACCTTC.

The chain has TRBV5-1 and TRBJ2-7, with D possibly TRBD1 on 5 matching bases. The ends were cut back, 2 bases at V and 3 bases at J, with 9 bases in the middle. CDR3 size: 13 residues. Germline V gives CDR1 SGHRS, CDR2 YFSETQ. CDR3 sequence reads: CASSLQQGYEQYF. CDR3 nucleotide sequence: TGCGCCAGCAGCTTACAGCAGGGCTACGAGCAGTACTTC.

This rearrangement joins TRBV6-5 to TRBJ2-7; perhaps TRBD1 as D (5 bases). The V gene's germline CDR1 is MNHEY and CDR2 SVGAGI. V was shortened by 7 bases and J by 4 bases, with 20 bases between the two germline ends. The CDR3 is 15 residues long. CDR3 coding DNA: TGTGCCAGCAATCCCACGGGTACAGGAAGTTACGAGCAGTACTTC. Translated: CASNPTGTGSYEQYF.

The CDR3 is CSVSRGVKNTEAFF. CDR3 DNA sequence: TGCAGCGTGTCGCGGGGGGTCAAGAACACTGAAGCTTTCTTT. This chain joins TRBV29-1 and TRBJ1-1, with D perhaps matching TRBD1 (5 bases). Germline loops: CDR1 SQVTM, CDR2 ANQGSEA. This CDR3 spans 14 amino acids. Trimming left V 6 bases short and J 1 base short, with 15 bases between.

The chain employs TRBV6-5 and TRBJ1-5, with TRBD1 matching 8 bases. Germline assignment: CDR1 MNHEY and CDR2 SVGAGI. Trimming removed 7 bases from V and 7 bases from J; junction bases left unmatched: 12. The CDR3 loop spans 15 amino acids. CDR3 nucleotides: TGTGCCAGCACCAATGCGCAGGGGGCTTACCAGCCCCAGCATTTT. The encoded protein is CASTNAQGAYQPQHF.

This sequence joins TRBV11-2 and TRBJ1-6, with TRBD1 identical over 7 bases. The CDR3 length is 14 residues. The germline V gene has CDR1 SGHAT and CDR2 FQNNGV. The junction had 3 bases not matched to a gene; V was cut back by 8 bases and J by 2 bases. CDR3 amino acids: CASGTDAYNSPLHF. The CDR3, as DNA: TGTGCCAGCGGGACAGACGCCTATAATTCACCCCTCCACTTT.

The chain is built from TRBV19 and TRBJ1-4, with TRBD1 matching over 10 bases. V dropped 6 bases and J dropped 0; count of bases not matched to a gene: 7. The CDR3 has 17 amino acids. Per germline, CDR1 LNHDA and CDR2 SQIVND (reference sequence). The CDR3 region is CASSRGQGIATNEKLFF. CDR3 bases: TGTGCCAGTAGCCGGGGACAGGGGATTGCAACTAATGAAAAACTGTTTTTT. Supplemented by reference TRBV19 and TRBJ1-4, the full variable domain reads DGGITQSPKYLFRKEGQNVTLSCEQNLNHDAMYWYRQDPGQGLRLIYYSQIVNDFQKGDIAEGYSVSREKKESFPLTVTSAQKNPTAFYLCASSRGQGIATNEKLFFGSGTQLSVL.

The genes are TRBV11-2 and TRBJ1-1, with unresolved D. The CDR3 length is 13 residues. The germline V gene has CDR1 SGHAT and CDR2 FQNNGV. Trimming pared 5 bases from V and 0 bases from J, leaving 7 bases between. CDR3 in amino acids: CASSQLMNTEAFF. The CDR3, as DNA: TGTGCCAGCAGCCAACTAATGAACACTGAAGCTTTCTTT.

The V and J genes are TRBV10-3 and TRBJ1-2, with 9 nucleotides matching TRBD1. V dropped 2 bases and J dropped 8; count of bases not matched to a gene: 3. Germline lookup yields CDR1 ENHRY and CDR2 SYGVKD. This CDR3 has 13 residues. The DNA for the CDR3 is TGTGCCATCAGTGAGGACAGGGGGAGAGGCTACACCTTC. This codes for CAISEDRGRGYTF.

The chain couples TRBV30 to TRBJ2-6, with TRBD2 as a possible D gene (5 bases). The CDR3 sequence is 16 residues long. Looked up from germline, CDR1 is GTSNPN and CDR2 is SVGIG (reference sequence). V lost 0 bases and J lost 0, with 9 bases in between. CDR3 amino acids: CAWSVGSRSGANVLTF. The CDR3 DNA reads TGTGCCTGGAGTGTAGGGAGTCGCTCTGGGGCCAACGTCCTGACTTTC.

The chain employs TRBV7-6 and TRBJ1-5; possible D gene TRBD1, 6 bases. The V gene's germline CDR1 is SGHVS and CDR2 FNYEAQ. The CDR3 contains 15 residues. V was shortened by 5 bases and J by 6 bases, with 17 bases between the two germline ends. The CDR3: CASSRDGTPLQPQHF. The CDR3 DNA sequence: TGTGCCAGCAGCCGAGACGGGACACCCCTTCAGCCCCAGCATTTT. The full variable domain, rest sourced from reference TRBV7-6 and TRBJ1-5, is GAGVSQSPRYKVTKRGQDVALRCDPISGHVSLYWYRQALGQGPEFLTYFNYEAQQDKSGLPNDRFSAERPEGSISTLTIQRTEQRDSAMYRCASSRDGTPLQPQHFGDGTRLSIL.

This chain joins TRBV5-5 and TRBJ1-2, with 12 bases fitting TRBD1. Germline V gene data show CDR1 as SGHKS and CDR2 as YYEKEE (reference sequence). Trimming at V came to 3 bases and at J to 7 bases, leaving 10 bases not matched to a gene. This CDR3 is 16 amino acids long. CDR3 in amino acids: CASSSPGTGGSGGYTF. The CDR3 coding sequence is TGTGCCAGCAGCTCACCCGGGACAGGGGGCTCAGGTGGCTACACCTTC.

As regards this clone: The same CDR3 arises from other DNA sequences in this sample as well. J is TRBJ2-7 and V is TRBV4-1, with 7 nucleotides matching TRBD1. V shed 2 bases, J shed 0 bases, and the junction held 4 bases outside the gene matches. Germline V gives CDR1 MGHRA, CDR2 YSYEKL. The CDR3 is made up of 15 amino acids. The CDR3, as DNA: TGCGCCAGCAGCCAACTACAGGGGAGCTCCTACGAGCAGTACTTC. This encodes CASSQLQGSSYEQYF.

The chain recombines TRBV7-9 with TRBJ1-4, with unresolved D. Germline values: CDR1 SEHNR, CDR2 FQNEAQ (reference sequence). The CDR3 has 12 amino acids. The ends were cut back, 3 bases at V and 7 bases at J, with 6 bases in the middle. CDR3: CASSFQREKLFF. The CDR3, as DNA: TGTGCCAGCAGCTTCCAGCGTGAAAAACTGTTTTTT.

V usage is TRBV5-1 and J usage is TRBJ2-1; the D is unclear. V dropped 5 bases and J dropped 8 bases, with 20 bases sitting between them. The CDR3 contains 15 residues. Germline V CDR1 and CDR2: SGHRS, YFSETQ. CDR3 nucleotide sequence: TGCGCCAGCAGTCAAAGCCGGGTCTTCGTCGATGAGCAGTTCTTC. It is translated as CASSQSRVFVDEQFF.

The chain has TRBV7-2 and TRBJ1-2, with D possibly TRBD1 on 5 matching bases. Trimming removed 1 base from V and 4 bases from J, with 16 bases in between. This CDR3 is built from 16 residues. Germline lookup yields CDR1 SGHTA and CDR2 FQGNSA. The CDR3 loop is CASSLVSDKLFYGYTF. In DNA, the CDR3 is TGTGCCAGCAGCTTAGTTTCGGACAAACTTTTCTATGGCTACACCTTC. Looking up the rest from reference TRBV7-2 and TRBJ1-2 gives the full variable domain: GAGVSQSPSNKVTEKGKDVELRCDPISGHTALYWYRQSLGQGLEFLIYFQGNSAPDKSGLPSDRFSAERTGGSVSTLTIQRTQQEDSAVYLCASSLVSDKLFYGYTFGSGTRLTVV.

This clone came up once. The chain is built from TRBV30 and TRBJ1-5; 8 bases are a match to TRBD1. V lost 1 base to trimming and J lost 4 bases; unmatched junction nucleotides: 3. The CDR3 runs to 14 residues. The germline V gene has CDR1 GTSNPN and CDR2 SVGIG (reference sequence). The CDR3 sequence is CAWSGGQDNQPQHF. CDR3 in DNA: TGTGCCTGGAGTGGGGGACAGGATAATCAGCCCCAGCATTTT.

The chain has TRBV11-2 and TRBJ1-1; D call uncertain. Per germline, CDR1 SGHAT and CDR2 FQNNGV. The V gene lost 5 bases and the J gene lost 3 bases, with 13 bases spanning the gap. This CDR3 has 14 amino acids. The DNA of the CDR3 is TGTGCCAGCAGCCAGTTATTGGGAGACACTGAAGCTTTCTTT. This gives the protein CASSQLLGDTEAFF.

CDR3 DNA: TGTGCCAGCAGCGTACCTACGGCGGGGGGGACGGACTATGGCTACACCTTC. Translation: CASSVPTAGGTDYGYTF. V and J are TRBV9 and TRBJ1-2; D perhaps matches TRBD1 (5 bases). Trimming shortened V by 1 base and J by 3 bases, and 19 bases separated the two germline ends. The CDR3 runs 17 residues. The germline V gene encodes CDR1 SGDLS and CDR2 YYNGEE.

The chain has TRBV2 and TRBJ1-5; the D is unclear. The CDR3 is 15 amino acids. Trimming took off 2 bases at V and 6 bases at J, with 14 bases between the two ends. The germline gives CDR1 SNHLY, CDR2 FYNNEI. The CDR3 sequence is CASSETESIFQPQHF. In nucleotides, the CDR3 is TGTGCCAGCAGTGAAACAGAGAGTATATTTCAGCCCCAGCATTTT.

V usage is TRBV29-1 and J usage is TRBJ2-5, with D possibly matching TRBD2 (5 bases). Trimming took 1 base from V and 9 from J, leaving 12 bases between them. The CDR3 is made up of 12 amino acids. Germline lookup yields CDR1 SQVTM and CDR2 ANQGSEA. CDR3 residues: CSVEAGSGAQYF. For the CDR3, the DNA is TGCAGCGTTGAAGCAGGCTCCGGGGCCCAGTACTTC.

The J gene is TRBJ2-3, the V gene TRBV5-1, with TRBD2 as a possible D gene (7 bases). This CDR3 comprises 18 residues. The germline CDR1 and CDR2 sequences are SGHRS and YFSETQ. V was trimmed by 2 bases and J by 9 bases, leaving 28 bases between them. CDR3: CASSFDRFLAEAPPTQYF. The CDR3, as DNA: TGCGCCAGCAGCTTCGACAGGTTCCTAGCGGAGGCCCCTCCGACGCAGTATTTT. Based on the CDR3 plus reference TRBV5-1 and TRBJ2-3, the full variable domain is KAGVTQTPRYLIKTRGQQVTLSCSPISGHRSVSWYQQTPGQGLQFLFEYFSETQRNKGNFPGRFSGRQFSNSRSEMNVSTLELGDSALYLCASSFDRFLAEAPPTQYFGPGTRLTVL.